Below, one T cell receptor (beta chain) is given with its context. The antigen is unknown. This entry comes from a study of post-analysis software for immune sequencing data. For the study at large: Recorded disease courses covered relapsing-remitting, secondary progressive and progressive-relapsing multiple sclerosis. Some patients had no subtype annotation.

Study results and caveats: In patients, about five TRBV segments were more frequent than in controls, with TRBV5-6, TRBV5-1 and TRBV20-1 among them. Strong same-batch co-clustering of samples appeared with F measure clustering.

This CDR3 is 12 amino acids long. V dropped 6 bases and J dropped 4 bases, with 8 bases sitting between them. Presence of unique molecular identifiers characterized the TCR beta cDNA libraries. Some 500,000 cDNA molecules were recovered from an input of 1 to 10 million T cells. TCRdb fed the PCR reads into MiXCR, producing one record per CDR3 protein. This sample yields about 460,000 distinct CDR3 sequences, of which under 55% are seen a single time; over 10% belongs to the top ten. The sequence came from a girl between 5 and 17 years old with multiple sclerosis. The sequenced material came from blood. The chain recombines TRBV12-3 or TRBV12-4 with TRBJ2-3, with a possible D match to TRBD1 (5 bases). CDR3 sequence: CASSKGPDTQYF. The CDR3 DNA reads TGTGCCAGCAGCAAGGGGCCAGATACGCAGTATTTT.